These T cell receptor beta chains were read from a single sample in a study of blood T cell repertoires in COVID-19. Profiling relied on immunoSEQ multiplex PCR, and the TCRdb table lists in-frame clones only, not all of them. The profile shows roughly 200,000 clones, about 86% of them singletons. Sequences were obtained from peripheral blood. The receptors come from a man over 45 with active or convalescent COVID-19. Each CDR3 is given with its conserved first and last residue. The order of the fields is J gene, V gene, clone size, D gene, CDR3 protein, CDR3 DNA. D genes are given only for firm matches. Only some rows state a clone size, as once, few, many or a class for expanded clones.

j_call: TRBJ2-3; v_call: TRBV30; clone_size: NA; d_call: TRBD1; cdr3_aa: CAQGQGTDTQYF; cdr3_nt: TGTGCCCAAGGACAGGGGACAGATACGCAGTATTTT
j_call: TRBJ1-6; v_call: TRBV7-9; clone_size: NA; d_call: NA; cdr3_aa: CASSLALGQGNSPLHF; cdr3_nt: TGTGCCAGCAGCTTAGCGCTGGGTCAGGGGAATTCACCCCTCCACTTT
j_call: TRBJ2-7; v_call: TRBV2; clone_size: NA; d_call: NA; cdr3_aa: CASTLQGEVPLYEQYF; cdr3_nt: TGTGCCAGCACACTACAGGGAGAGGTCCCCCTTTACGAGCAGTACTTC
j_call: TRBJ1-2; v_call: TRBV4-1; clone_size: NA; d_call: TRBD1; cdr3_aa: CASSQSEDRGNYGYTF; cdr3_nt: TGCGCCAGCAGCCAATCGGAGGACAGGGGGAACTATGGCTACACCTTC
j_call: TRBJ1-3; v_call: TRBV3-1/TRBV3-2; clone_size: many; d_call: NA; cdr3_aa: CASSPVTGNTIYF; cdr3_nt: TGTGCCAGCAGCCCCGTAACTGGAAACACCATATATTTT
j_call: TRBJ2-2; v_call: TRBV6-5; clone_size: NA; d_call: TRBD1; cdr3_aa: CASSSSGGTGELFF; cdr3_nt: TGTGCCAGCAGTTCTTCAGGGGGAACCGGGGAGCTGTTTTTT
j_call: TRBJ2-7; v_call: TRBV19; clone_size: NA; d_call: NA; cdr3_aa: CASSIQRHSYEQYF; cdr3_nt: TGTGCCAGTAGTATACAACGACATAGCTACGAGCAGTACTTC
j_call: TRBJ1-1; v_call: TRBV18; clone_size: NA; d_call: TRBD1; cdr3_aa: CASSPEHFSATGGTEAFF; cdr3_nt: TGTGCCAGCTCGCCCGAGCACTTCAGCGCGACAGGGGGCACTGAAGCTTTCTTT
j_call: TRBJ2-5; v_call: TRBV5-5; clone_size: few; d_call: NA; cdr3_aa: CASSLDTVQETQYF; cdr3_nt: TGTGCCAGCAGCTTGGATACAGTCCAAGAGACCCAGTACTTC
j_call: TRBJ2-7; v_call: TRBV19; clone_size: NA; d_call: NA; cdr3_aa: CASSIFGGAEGEQYF; cdr3_nt: TGTGCCAGTAGTATATTTGGAGGGGCAGAAGGGGAGCAGTACTTC
j_call: TRBJ1-1; v_call: TRBV29-1; clone_size: NA; d_call: TRBD1; cdr3_aa: CSVGDRGGNTEAFF; cdr3_nt: TGCAGCGTTGGGGACAGGGGTGGGAACACTGAAGCTTTCTTT
j_call: TRBJ2-7; v_call: TRBV27; clone_size: NA; d_call: TRBD2; cdr3_aa: CASSLKAGVYEQYF; cdr3_nt: TGTGCCAGCAGTTTAAAAGCGGGGGTGTACGAGCAGTACTTC
j_call: TRBJ1-2; v_call: TRBV28; clone_size: NA; d_call: TRBD1; cdr3_aa: CASSHRGQGNYGYTF; cdr3_nt: TGTGCCAGCAGTCACCGAGGACAGGGCAACTATGGCTACACCTTC
j_call: TRBJ1-1; v_call: TRBV9; clone_size: NA; d_call: NA; cdr3_aa: CASSVTHLNTEAFF; cdr3_nt: TGTGCCAGCAGCGTAACCCACTTGAACACTGAAGCTTTCTTT
j_call: TRBJ2-7; v_call: TRBV18; clone_size: NA; d_call: NA; cdr3_aa: CASSPGAGYEQYF; cdr3_nt: TGTGCCAGCTCACCAGGGGCAGGGTACGAGCAGTACTTC
j_call: TRBJ2-1; v_call: TRBV6-2/TRBV6-3; clone_size: NA; d_call: NA; cdr3_aa: CASSSLGGVDGEQFF; cdr3_nt: TGTGCCAGCAGTTCTCTAGGGGGGGTCGATGGTGAGCAGTTCTTC
j_call: TRBJ1-3; v_call: TRBV15; clone_size: once; d_call: NA; cdr3_aa: CATRPGTGSGNTIYF; cdr3_nt: TGTGCCACCAGGCCTGGGACTGGCTCTGGAAACACCATATATTTT
j_call: TRBJ1-1; v_call: TRBV10-3; clone_size: NA; d_call: NA; cdr3_aa: CAISESMVGATEAFF; cdr3_nt: TGTGCCATCAGTGAGTCGATGGTCGGAGCGACGGAAGCTTTCTTT
j_call: TRBJ2-5; v_call: TRBV5-1; clone_size: NA; d_call: NA; cdr3_aa: CASSPLGGGRETQYF; cdr3_nt: TGCGCCAGCAGCCCCCTTGGGGGGGGCCGGGAGACCCAGTACTTC
j_call: TRBJ1-5; v_call: TRBV19; clone_size: NA; d_call: NA; cdr3_aa: CASSMFGGSNQPQHF; cdr3_nt: TGTGCCAGTAGTATGTTCGGGGGAAGCAATCAGCCCCAGCATTTT
j_call: TRBJ1-1; v_call: TRBV2; clone_size: few; d_call: TRBD1; cdr3_aa: CASSELAGGAFF; cdr3_nt: TGTGCCAGCAGTGAGTTGGCAGGGGGGGCTTTCTTT
j_call: TRBJ1-3; v_call: TRBV27; clone_size: NA; d_call: NA; cdr3_aa: CASSLSSSSGNTIYF; cdr3_nt: TGTGCCAGCAGTTTAAGTTCCAGCTCTGGAAACACCATATATTTT
j_call: TRBJ2-1; v_call: TRBV4-2; clone_size: NA; d_call: NA; cdr3_aa: CASSQDHLETVPNEQFF; cdr3_nt: TGTGCCAGCAGCCAAGACCATTTGGAGACAGTCCCCAATGAGCAGTTCTTC
j_call: TRBJ2-5; v_call: TRBV5-1; clone_size: NA; d_call: TRBD2; cdr3_aa: CASSLALLAGGPRLQETQYF; cdr3_nt: TGCGCCAGCAGCTTGGCCTTGCTAGCGGGGGGGCCTAGGCTTCAAGAGACCCAGTACTTC
j_call: TRBJ1-1; v_call: TRBV19; clone_size: NA; d_call: TRBD1; cdr3_aa: CASSAPRQGMNTEAFF; cdr3_nt: TGTGCCAGTAGCGCCCCCCGACAGGGCATGAACACTGAAGCTTTCTTT
j_call: TRBJ2-1; v_call: TRBV27; clone_size: NA; d_call: TRBD2; cdr3_aa: CASSSLAGISSYNEQFF; cdr3_nt: TGTGCCAGCAGTTCACTAGCGGGGATAAGCTCCTACAATGAGCAGTTCTTC